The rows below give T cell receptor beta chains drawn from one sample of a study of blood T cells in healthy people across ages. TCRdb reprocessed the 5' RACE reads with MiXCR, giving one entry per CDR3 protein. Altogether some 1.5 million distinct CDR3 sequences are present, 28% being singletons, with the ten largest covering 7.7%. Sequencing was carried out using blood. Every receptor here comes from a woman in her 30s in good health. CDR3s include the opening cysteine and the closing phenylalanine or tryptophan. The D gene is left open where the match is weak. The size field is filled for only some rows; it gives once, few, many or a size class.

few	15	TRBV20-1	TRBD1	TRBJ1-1	TGCAGTGCTAGAGCTAAGCGGACAGGGAACACTGAAGCTTTCTTT	CSARAKRTGNTEAFF
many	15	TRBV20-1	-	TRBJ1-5	TGCAGTGCTGACACAGCCGGGACGATGAATCAGCCCCAGCATTTT	CSADTAGTMNQPQHF
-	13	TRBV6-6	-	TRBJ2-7	TGTGCCAGCAGTCGCGGGGAGTCAGACGAGCAGTACTTC	CASSRGESDEQYF
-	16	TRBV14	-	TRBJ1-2	TGTGCCAGCAGCCCTGACCGGGGGGAAGCTAACTATGGCTACACCTTC	CASSPDRGEANYGYTF
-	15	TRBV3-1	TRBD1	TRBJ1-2	TGTGCCAGCAGCCAGGCCCTGACAGGGTTGTATGGCTACACCTTC	CASSQALTGLYGYTF
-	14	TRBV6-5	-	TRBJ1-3	TGTGCCAGCAGTTACGAAGTCTCTGGAAACACCATATATTTT	CASSYEVSGNTIYF
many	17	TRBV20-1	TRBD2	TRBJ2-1	TGCAGTGCTAGAGATCCTAGCGGGGGCAGCTCCTACAATGAGCAGTTCTTC	CSARDPSGGSSYNEQFF
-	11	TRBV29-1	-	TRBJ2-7	TGCAGCGTTGGCTCTGGGGACGAGCAGTACTTC	CSVGSGDEQYF
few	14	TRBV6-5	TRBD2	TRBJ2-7	TGTGCCTCCCAGACCCGGGGGGGTGGCTACGAGCAGTACTTC	CASQTRGGGYEQYF
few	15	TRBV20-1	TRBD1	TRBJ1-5	TGCAGTGCTAGAGGGGGACAGGGGGCCGGTCAGCCCCAGCATTTT	CSARGGQGAGQPQHF
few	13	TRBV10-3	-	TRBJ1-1	TGTGCCATCAGTCCTACAGGGCCCACTGAAGCTTTCTTT	CAISPTGPTEAFF
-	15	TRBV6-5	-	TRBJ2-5	TGTGCCAGCAGTTACTCGGGGGGTACGGGGGAGACCCAGTACTTC	CASSYSGGTGETQYF
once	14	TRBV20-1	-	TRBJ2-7	TGCAGTGCTAGAGGGCGGATGAACTCCTACGAGCAGTACTTC	CSARGRMNSYEQYF
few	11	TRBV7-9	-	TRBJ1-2	TGTGCCAGCAGCCTACCGGAAGGCTACACCTTC	CASSLPEGYTF
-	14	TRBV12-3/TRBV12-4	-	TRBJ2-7	TGTGCCAGCAGCCAACATGGGTCACCAGGGGAGCAGTACTTC	CASSQHGSPGEQYF
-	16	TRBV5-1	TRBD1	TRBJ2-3	TGCGCCAGCAGCTTGGTTGACAGGGGGCGTATGGCTACGCAGTATTTT	CASSLVDRGRMATQYF
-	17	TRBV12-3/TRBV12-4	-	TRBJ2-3	TGTGCCAGCAGTTTAGAATGGTACAGTGGGACCACAGATACGCAGTATTTT	CASSLEWYSGTTDTQYF
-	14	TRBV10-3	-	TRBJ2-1	TGTGCCATCGGTGCAGGCCAGGGGTACAATGAGCAGTTCTTC	CAIGAGQGYNEQFF
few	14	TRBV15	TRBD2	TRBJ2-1	TGTGCCACCAGCAGTGCGGGGGTTAGCAATGAGCAGTTCTTC	CATSSAGVSNEQFF
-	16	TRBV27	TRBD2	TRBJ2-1	TGTGCCAGCAGTTTCGATGCGGGGGGACCTTACAATGGGCAGTTCTTC	CASSFDAGGPYNGQFF
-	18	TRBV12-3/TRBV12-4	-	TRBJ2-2	TGTGCCAGCAGTTTTTGGGTCTATCAGGGGTTAAACACCGGGGAGCTGTTTTTT	CASSFWVYQGLNTGELFF
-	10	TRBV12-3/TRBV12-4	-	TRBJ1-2	TGTGCCAGCGGGGGGTCCTCGACCACCTTC	CASGGSSTTF
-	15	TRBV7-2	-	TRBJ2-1	TGTGCCAGCAGCTTAGTTTGGGGATCCTACAATGAGCAGTTCTTC	CASSLVWGSYNEQFF
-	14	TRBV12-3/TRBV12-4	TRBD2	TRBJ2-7	TGTGCCAGCACTTCCGGGGGGGGGTCTGACGAGCAGTACTTC	CASTSGGGSDEQYF
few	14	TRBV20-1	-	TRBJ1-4	TGCAGTGCCCCGGTTAAGGTTTATTCTGAAAAACTGTTTTTT	CSAPVKVYSEKLFF
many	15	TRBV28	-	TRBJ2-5	TGTGCCAGCAGCCGCGGGGGCGCTCACACAGGGACCCAGTACTTC	CASSRGGAHTGTQYF
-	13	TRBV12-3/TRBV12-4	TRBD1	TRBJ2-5	TGTGCCAGCAGTCGGACAGGACAAGAGTCCCAGTACTTC	CASSRTGQESQYF
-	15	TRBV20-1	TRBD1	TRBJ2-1	TGCAGTGCTAGAGACCCGGGGACAGGGGCGAATGAGCAGTTCTTC	CSARDPGTGANEQFF
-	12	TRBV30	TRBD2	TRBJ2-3	TGTGCCTGGACCTCGGGAGGGTATACGCAGTATTTT	CAWTSGGYTQYF
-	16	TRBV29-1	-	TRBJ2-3	TGCAGCGTAGAACGCCTAGTGGGCTTACTCACAGATACGCAGTATTTT	CSVERLVGLLTDTQYF
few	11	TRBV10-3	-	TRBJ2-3	TGTGCCGCGACGAGCACAGATACGCAGTATTTT	CAATSTDTQYF
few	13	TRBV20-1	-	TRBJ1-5	TGCAGTGCCAGCGCAGGGGCAAATCAGCCCCAGCATTTT	CSASAGANQPQHF
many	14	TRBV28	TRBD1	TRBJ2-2	TGTGCCAGCAGGGGGACAGGTGCCACCGGGGAGCTGTTTTTT	CASRGTGATGELFF
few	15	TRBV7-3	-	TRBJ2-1	TGTGCCAGCAGCTTAACGCGTGGAGACGGCGGTGAGCAGTTCTTC	CASSLTRGDGGEQFF
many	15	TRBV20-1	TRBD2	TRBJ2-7	TGCAGTGCTAGGGTAGGACTAGCGGGGTATTACGAGCAGTACTTC	CSARVGLAGYYEQYF
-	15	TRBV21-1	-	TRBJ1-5	TGTGCCAGCAGCAAACTCCGAGCGAGCAATCAGCCCCAGCATTTT	CASSKLRASNQPQHF
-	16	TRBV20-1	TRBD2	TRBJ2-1	TGCAGTGCTAGAGATCCTAGCGGGGCATCCTACAATGAGCAGTTCTTC	CSARDPSGASYNEQFF
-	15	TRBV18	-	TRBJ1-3	TGTGCCAGCTCACCGGCTACAGGAACTGGAAACACCATATATTTT	CASSPATGTGNTIYF
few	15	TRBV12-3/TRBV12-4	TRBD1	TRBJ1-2	TGTGCCAGCAGTTCCTGGACAGGGGTCGACTATGGCTACACCTTC	CASSSWTGVDYGYTF
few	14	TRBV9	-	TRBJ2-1	TGTGCCAGCAGCGTAGGGGCAGGGGAGTATGAGCAGTTCTTC	CASSVGAGEYEQFF
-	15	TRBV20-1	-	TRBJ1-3	TGCAGTGCTAAGGATACAGCGCACTCTGGAAACACCATATATTTT	CSAKDTAHSGNTIYF
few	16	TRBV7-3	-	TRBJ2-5	TGTGCCAGCAGCTTAGATTGGGCAGGAGGGGCCGAGACCCAGTACTTC	CASSLDWAGGAETQYF
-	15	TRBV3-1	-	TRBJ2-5	TGTGCCAGCAGCCGACAGCCCTCGTACCAAGAGACCCAGTACTTC	CASSRQPSYQETQYF
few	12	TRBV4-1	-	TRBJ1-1	TGCGCCAGCGGTAGGGGGGACACTGAAGCTTTCTTT	CASGRGDTEAFF
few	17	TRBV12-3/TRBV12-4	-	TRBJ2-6	TGTGCCAGCAGTTTCGTAAGGGGGGGGACTGGGGCCAACGTCCGGACTTTC	CASSFVRGGTGANVRTF
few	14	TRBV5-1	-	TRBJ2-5	TGCGCCAGCAGCTTGGAGGTAGGGACAGAGACCCAGTACTTC	CASSLEVGTETQYF
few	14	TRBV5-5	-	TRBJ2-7	TGTGCCAGCAGCGTCAACCGGGGCACCTACGAGCAGTACTTC	CASSVNRGTYEQYF
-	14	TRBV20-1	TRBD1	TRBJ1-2	TGCAGTGCTAGAGAATCGGACAGGGTATATGGCTACACCTTC	CSARESDRVYGYTF
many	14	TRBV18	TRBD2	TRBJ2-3	TGTGCCAGCTCACCATTCGGGGGGACCGATACGCAGTATTTT	CASSPFGGTDTQYF
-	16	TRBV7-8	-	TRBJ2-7	TGTGCCAGCAGCCCAAGTGTCGTCAGCTCCTACAATGAGCAGTACTTC	CASSPSVVSSYNEQYF